Given below is one TCR beta chain in context. Its specificity is unknown. Germline loops: CDR1 SQVTM, CDR2 ANQGSEA. This CDR3 contains 14 residues. The junction had 7 bases not matched to a gene; V was cut back by 4 bases and J by 7 bases. This entry is derived from a study of shared clonotypes between healthy human individuals. Study results and limitations: A limitation of the genetic and exposure-history diversity represented arose from few donors.

Every subset's genomic DNA went evenly onto several immunoSEQ plates. Unsorted PBMC DNA sequencing spanned ten immunoSEQ deep assay plates. TCRdb's table, derived via immunoSEQ multiplex PCR, lists solely in-frame clones and lacks some. The sample contains hundreds of thousands of clones, 70% to 80% of which appear only once. The chain couples TRBV29-1 to TRBJ1-5; 10 positions match TRBD1. Sequencing was done on a sample of PBMCs. This receptor was taken from a woman aged 35 to 49 in good health. Some clones in this sample may be carry-over from other donors' samples. The CDR3 nucleotides are TGCAGCGTTGGCACGACAGGGGGCGAACAGCCCCAGCATTTT. Residues: CSVGTTGGEQPQHF.